These T cell receptor beta chains were read from a single sample in a study of identical twins. TCRdb recomputed calls from the 5' RACE reads with MiXCR, one row per CDR3 protein. The sample has 270,000 or so distinct CDR3 sequences; approximately 8.6% are singletons. Separately, the same data were catalogued under a study of yellow fever vaccine responses in identical twins.

The source material was CD8+ T cells sorted from blood. The source is a woman between 18 and 29 years old in good health. Each CDR3 is given with its conserved first and last residue. The D gene is left open where the match is weak. Only part of the rows carry a size: once, few, many, or a class if the clone is expanded.

abundance	v_gene	j_gene	d_gene	CDR3aa	CDR3nt
many	TRBV6-5	TRBJ2-5	TRBD2	CASSYGAGVAETQYF	TGTGCCAGCAGTTATGGAGCGGGAGTGGCGGAGACCCAGTACTTC
-	TRBV13	TRBJ2-6	-	CASSLVEGLESGANVLTF	TGTGCCAGCAGCTTAGTCGAGGGGCTGGAGTCTGGGGCCAACGTCCTGACTTTC
many	TRBV6-2/TRBV6-3	TRBJ2-1	TRBD2	CASSYEASGYNEQFF	TGTGCCAGCAGTTACGAGGCTAGCGGATACAATGAGCAGTTCTTC
-	TRBV10-3	TRBJ1-1	-	CAIKSPGSGTEAFF	TGTGCCATCAAATCCCCCGGGTCGGGGACTGAAGCTTTCTTT
few	TRBV20-1	TRBJ2-3	-	CSATGRLSDTQYF	TGCAGTGCTACAGGGCGACTGTCTGATACGCAGTATTTT
-	TRBV6-1	TRBJ2-1	-	CASREQEGTYNEQFF	TGTGCCAGCAGGGAACAGGAGGGGACTTACAATGAGCAGTTCTTC
many	TRBV29-1	TRBJ2-1	-	CSVEGTTYNEQFF	TGCAGCGTTGAAGGGACCACCTACAATGAGCAGTTCTTC
-	TRBV27	TRBJ2-2	TRBD2	CASSFLASGNTGELFF	TGTGCCAGCAGTTTTTTGGCTAGCGGGAACACCGGGGAGCTGTTTTTT
few	TRBV27	TRBJ2-5	TRBD2	CASSWTSGSKETQYF	TGTGCCAGCAGTTGGACTAGCGGGTCAAAAGAGACCCAGTACTTC
-	TRBV5-6	TRBJ2-3	TRBD2	CASSFGTSSGGADTQYF	TGTGCCAGCAGCTTTGGGACCTCTAGCGGGGGGGCAGATACGCAGTATTTT
many	TRBV20-1	TRBJ2-4	-	CSARDLTAQAKNIQYF	TGCAGTGCTAGAGATTTAACCGCCCAAGCCAAAAACATTCAGTACTTC
-	TRBV2	TRBJ2-5	TRBD2	CASSAPLAGERRETQYF	TGTGCCAGCAGTGCCCCCCTAGCGGGAGAGAGGCGGGAGACCCAGTACTTC
many	TRBV5-1	TRBJ2-3	-	CASSARRSDTQYF	TGCGCCAGCAGCGCTCGGAGATCAGATACGCAGTATTTT
-	TRBV6-2/TRBV6-3	TRBJ2-1	TRBD2	CASSYLGTSDEQFF	TGTGCCAGCAGTTACCTTGGAACTAGCGATGAGCAGTTCTTC
few	TRBV4-1	TRBJ1-1	-	CASSHPSLNTEAFF	TGCGCCAGCAGCCACCCCTCCCTGAACACTGAAGCTTTCTTT
many	TRBV15	TRBJ2-1	TRBD2	CATRNSREGGEQFF	TGTGCCACCCGGAATTCGCGGGAGGGCGGTGAGCAGTTCTTC
few	TRBV12-3/TRBV12-4	TRBJ2-5	TRBD2	CASRVGVGGGTRNPQETQYF	TGTGCCAGCAGGGTGGGGGTTGGCGGGGGGACCCGAAATCCCCAAGAGACCCAGTACTTC
many	TRBV6-5	TRBJ1-5	-	CASSYSGQPQHF	TGTGCCAGCAGTTACTCCGGTCAGCCCCAGCATTTT
few	TRBV28	TRBJ1-5	-	CASSVVSDYSNQPQHF	TGTGCCAGCAGTGTGGTCAGCGACTATAGCAATCAGCCCCAGCATTTT
few	TRBV20-1	TRBJ2-7	-	CSGTQDSGYEQYF	TGCAGTGGGACCCAGGACTCAGGCTACGAGCAGTACTTC
many	TRBV11-2	TRBJ2-1	-	CASNTGDDEQFF	TGTGCCAGCAACACCGGGGACGATGAGCAGTTCTTC
many	TRBV10-3	TRBJ2-7	-	CAISEPPGNEQYF	TGTGCCATCAGTGAGCCGCCGGGTAACGAGCAGTACTTC
few	TRBV4-3	TRBJ2-3	TRBD2	CASSQDSTSGSWDF	TGCGCCAGCAGCCAAGATTCGACTAGCGGGAGTTGGGATTTT
many	TRBV11-2	TRBJ2-3	-	CASSLALGFTPYF	TGTGCCAGCAGCTTAGCCTTGGGCTTTACCCCGTATTTT
many	TRBV20-1	TRBJ2-2	-	CSATGYNTGELFF	TGCAGTGCTACGGGGTATAACACCGGGGAGCTGTTTTTT
many	TRBV6-1	TRBJ2-1	TRBD2	CASSTPGLAGEQFF	TGTGCCAGCAGTACGCCGGGACTAGCCGGTGAGCAGTTCTTC
many	TRBV29-1	TRBJ2-5	-	CSVEDQDSLEYRETQYF	TGCAGCGTTGAAGATCAAGATTCATTGGAGTATAGAGAGACCCAGTACTTC
few	TRBV12-3/TRBV12-4	TRBJ2-3	-	CASSLLGSVTDTQYF	TGTGCCAGCAGTTTGTTAGGTAGCGTAACAGATACGCAGTATTTT
-	TRBV28	TRBJ2-3	TRBD2	CASSLFGTSGGTTDTQYF	TGTGCCAGCAGTCTTTTCGGGACTAGCGGGGGGACCACAGATACGCAGTATTTT
few	TRBV2	TRBJ2-1	-	CASSEGASTSSYNEQFF	TGTGCCAGCAGTGAAGGGGCGTCCACAAGCTCCTACAATGAGCAGTTCTTC
few	TRBV11-1	TRBJ2-3	TRBD2	CASSSRLAGGPRTDTQYF	TGTGCCAGCAGCTCCAGACTAGCGGGAGGGCCGCGCACAGATACGCAGTATTTT
few	TRBV6-4	TRBJ2-1	-	CASSEVENNEQFF	TGTGCCAGCAGTGAGGTGGAGAACAATGAGCAGTTCTTC
few	TRBV12-3/TRBV12-4	TRBJ2-7	TRBD1	CASSDLGQGETYEQYF	TGTGCCAGCAGTGACTTGGGACAGGGGGAGACCTACGAGCAGTACTTC
few	TRBV6-2/TRBV6-3	TRBJ2-2	-	CASSVFPGTGELFF	TGTGCCAGCAGTGTATTTCCGGGCACCGGGGAGCTGTTTTTT
-	TRBV2	TRBJ1-2	TRBD1	CATVRQGDGYTF	TGTGCCACCGTCAGACAGGGTGATGGCTACACCTTC
-	TRBV27	TRBJ2-1	-	CASSPGLKYNEQFF	TGTGCCAGCAGCCCGGGACTCAAATACAATGAGCAGTTCTTC
few	TRBV7-9	TRBJ1-1	TRBD1	CASSPDRENTEAFF	TGTGCCAGCAGCCCCGACAGGGAGAACACTGAAGCTTTCTTT
many	TRBV2	TRBJ2-6	-	CASSELGGSGANVLTF	TGTGCCAGCAGTGAACTCGGGGGCAGTGGGGCCAACGTCCTGACTTTC
many	TRBV28	TRBJ2-7	TRBD2	CASSLLPGTSGGYEQYF	TGTGCCAGCAGTTTATTACCCGGGACTAGCGGGGGCTACGAGCAGTACTTC
few	TRBV7-3	TRBJ2-2	-	CASSLILGTGELFF	TGTGCCAGCAGCTTAATTTTGGGCACCGGGGAGCTGTTTTTT
few	TRBV5-6	TRBJ2-1	-	CASSSWRGDEQFF	TGTGCCAGCAGCTCCTGGCGGGGCGATGAGCAGTTCTTC
few	TRBV28	TRBJ2-1	-	CASSAGTSYNEQFF	TGTGCCAGCAGTGCCGGGACCTCCTACAATGAGCAGTTCTTC
few	TRBV20-1	TRBJ2-2	TRBD1	CCARGGQARFGTGELFF	TGCTGTGCTAGAGGGGGACAGGCTAGATTTGGCACCGGGGAGCTGTTTTTT